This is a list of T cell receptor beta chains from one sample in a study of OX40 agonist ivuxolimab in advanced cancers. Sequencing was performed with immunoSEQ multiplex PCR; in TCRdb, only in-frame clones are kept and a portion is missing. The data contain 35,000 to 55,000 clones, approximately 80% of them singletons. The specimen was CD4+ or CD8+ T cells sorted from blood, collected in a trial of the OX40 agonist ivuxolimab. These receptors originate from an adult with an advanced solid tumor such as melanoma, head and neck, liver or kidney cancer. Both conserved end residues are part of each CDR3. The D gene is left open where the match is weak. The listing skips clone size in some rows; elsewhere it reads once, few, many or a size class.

CDR3: CAWSVSDPNQPQHF
DNA: TGTGCCTGGAGTGTGTCAGATCCCAATCAGCCCCAGCATTTT
length: 14
V: TRBV30
D: .
size: few
J: TRBJ1-5

CDR3: CASSQVPRGRNSPLHF
DNA: TGTGCCAGCAGCCAAGTTCCTCGGGGGCGGAATTCACCCCTCCACTTT
length: 16
V: TRBV14
D: .
size: .
J: TRBJ1-6

CDR3: CASKPGTGRTEAFF
DNA: TGTGCCAGCAAACCCGGGACAGGGCGCACTGAAGCTTTCTTT
length: 14
V: TRBV2
D: TRBD1
size: .
J: TRBJ1-1

CDR3: CASISWREGQETQYF
DNA: TGTGCCAGCATCTCTTGGCGGGAGGGCCAAGAGACCCAGTACTTC
length: 15
V: TRBV6-9
D: TRBD2
size: .
J: TRBJ2-5

CDR3: CASSSGRSYEQYF
DNA: TGCGCCAGCAGCTCCGGACGGAGCTACGAGCAGTACTTC
length: 13
V: TRBV5-1
D: .
size: once
J: TRBJ2-7

CDR3: CASTVNYEQYF
DNA: TGCGCCAGTACCGTTAACTACGAGCAGTACTTC
length: 11
V: TRBV10-2
D: .
size: medium-sized
J: TRBJ2-7

CDR3: CSVGFTGVRDTQYF
DNA: TGCAGCGTTGGGTTCACAGGGGTTAGAGATACGCAGTATTTT
length: 14
V: TRBV29-1
D: TRBD1
size: few
J: TRBJ2-3

CDR3: CASSGQGGSTDTQYF
DNA: TGTGCCAGCAGTGGACAGGGAGGGAGCACAGATACGCAGTATTTT
length: 15
V: TRBV6-1
D: .
size: .
J: TRBJ2-3

CDR3: CASSGGDRARTYNEQFF
DNA: TGTGCCAGCAGCGGCGGGGACAGGGCTAGGACCTACAATGAGCAGTTCTTC
length: 17
V: TRBV7-2
D: TRBD1
size: few
J: TRBJ2-1

CDR3: CASSRGRQNTGELFF
DNA: TGTGCCAGCAGCAGAGGACGGCAGAACACCGGGGAGCTGTTTTTT
length: 15
V: TRBV7-2
D: .
size: once
J: TRBJ2-2

CDR3: CASSPLLAGGYNEQFF
DNA: TGTGCCAGTAGTCCCTTACTAGCGGGAGGGTACAATGAGCAGTTCTTC
length: 16
V: TRBV19
D: TRBD2
size: .
J: TRBJ2-1

CDR3: CASSRTSGIETQYF
DNA: TGTGCCAGCAGCCGGACTAGCGGGATAGAGACCCAGTACTTC
length: 14
V: TRBV7-9
D: TRBD2
size: .
J: TRBJ2-5

CDR3: CAWSGFRSGRAPYEQYF
DNA: TGTGCCTGGAGTGGGTTTCGTAGCGGGAGGGCACCTTACGAGCAGTACTTC
length: 17
V: TRBV30
D: TRBD2
size: .
J: TRBJ2-7

CDR3: CASSIKRNREANYGYTF
DNA: TGTGCCAGTAGTATTAAGCGGAACCGGGAAGCTAACTATGGCTACACCTTC
length: 17
V: TRBV19
D: .
size: .
J: TRBJ1-2

CDR3: CASSFPGQGGTEAFF
DNA: TGTGCCAGCAGTTTCCCAGGACAGGGGGGGACTGAAGCTTTCTTT
length: 15
V: TRBV28
D: TRBD1
size: .
J: TRBJ1-1

CDR3: CASSLDARSNQPQHF
DNA: TGCGCCAGCAGCCTTGACGCACGAAGCAATCAGCCCCAGCATTTT
length: 15
V: TRBV4-1
D: .
size: .
J: TRBJ1-5

CDR3: CAISDHSDTQYF
DNA: TGTGCCATCAGTGACCATTCAGATACGCAGTATTTT
length: 12
V: TRBV10-3
D: .
size: .
J: TRBJ2-3

CDR3: CASSDPRGDEKLFF
DNA: TGTGCCAGCAGCGACCCGAGAGGGGATGAAAAACTGTTTTTT
length: 14
V: TRBV9
D: .
size: .
J: TRBJ1-4

CDR3: CASSFSGETQETQYF
DNA: TGCGCCAGCTCCTTTAGCGGGGAAACCCAAGAGACCCAGTACTTC
length: 15
V: TRBV10-2
D: TRBD2
size: .
J: TRBJ2-5

CDR3: CASSIGDSTDTQYF
DNA: TGTGCCAGTAGTATCGGGGACAGCACAGATACGCAGTATTTT
length: 14
V: TRBV19
D: .
size: large
J: TRBJ2-3

CDR3: CASSIVGRHRYNEQFF
DNA: TGTGCCAGTAGTATAGTGGGTCGTCATAGGTACAATGAGCAGTTCTTC
length: 16
V: TRBV19
D: .
size: .
J: TRBJ2-1

CDR3: CASREQGFYEQYF
DNA: TGTGCCAGCAGGGAACAGGGATTCTACGAGCAGTACTTC
length: 13
V: TRBV6-1
D: .
size: .
J: TRBJ2-7

CDR3: CASREDGGVYNEQFF
DNA: TGTGCCAGCAGAGAGGACGGGGGGGTTTACAATGAGCAGTTCTTC
length: 15
V: TRBV2
D: TRBD2
size: .
J: TRBJ2-1

CDR3: CASSTRRENTEAFF
DNA: TGTGCCAGCAGCACGAGACGGGAGAACACTGAAGCTTTCTTT
length: 14
V: TRBV7-8
D: .
size: few
J: TRBJ1-1

CDR3: CASILRGTVNTEAFF
DNA: TGTGCCAGCATCCTCCGTGGGACGGTGAACACTGAAGCTTTCTTT
length: 15
V: TRBV6-1
D: .
size: .
J: TRBJ1-1

CDR3: CASSIAGGLGGNNEQFF
DNA: TGTGCCAGCAGCATAGCAGGGGGATTGGGGGGAAACAATGAGCAGTTCTTC
length: 17
V: TRBV7-9
D: .
size: .
J: TRBJ2-1

CDR3: CATFRGLRADTQYF
DNA: TGTGCCACATTTCGGGGGTTGAGGGCAGATACGCAGTATTTT
length: 14
V: TRBV2
D: .
size: .
J: TRBJ2-3

CDR3: CAIRAGTGVNEQFF
DNA: TGTGCCATCAGGGCCGGGACAGGGGTCAATGAGCAGTTCTTC
length: 14
V: TRBV10-3
D: TRBD1
size: .
J: TRBJ2-1

CDR3: CSVALSYNEQFF
DNA: TGCAGCGTTGCCTTATCCTACAATGAGCAGTTCTTC
length: 12
V: TRBV29-1
D: .
size: .
J: TRBJ2-1

CDR3: CASSLAGTDNSGNTIYF
DNA: TGCGCCAGCAGCTTGGCCGGGACAGACAATTCTGGAAACACCATATATTTT
length: 17
V: TRBV5-1
D: TRBD1
size: .
J: TRBJ1-3